These T cell receptor beta chains were read from a single sample in a study of cytomegalovirus exposure and HLA in healthy donors. The table came from immunoSEQ multiplex PCR; TCRdb's copy has only in-frame clones and leaves some out. This repertoire shows about 130,000 clones, about 96% found once; its top ten account for around 1.7%. Sample: PBMCs. All receptors derive from a man in his late teens or twenties in good health and CMV-seronegative. The CDR3 runs from the conserved cysteine through the conserved F or W. A D gene is named only where the DNA matches it firmly. Size tells how often a clone was seen (once, few, many) or the class of an expanded clone, and some rows leave it out.

DNA: TGTGCCAGCACTATGACTGAGGGTGAGACTGAAGCTTTCTTT
CDR3: CASTMTEGETEAFF
J: TRBJ1-1
size: once
length: 14
V: TRBV14
D: NA

DNA: TGTGCCAGCTCACCAACGGAGGCAGATAATCAGCCCCAGCATTTT
CDR3: CASSPTEADNQPQHF
J: TRBJ1-5
size: NA
length: 15
V: TRBV18
D: NA

DNA: TGCGCCAGCAGCCAAGGAACGGTTGGGGCGCGGGGCTACACCTTC
CDR3: CASSQGTVGARGYTF
J: TRBJ1-2
size: NA
length: 15
V: TRBV4-3
D: NA

DNA: TGTGCCAGCAGGGGACTGAGCTCCTACGAGCAGTACTTC
CDR3: CASRGLSSYEQYF
J: TRBJ2-7
size: NA
length: 13
V: TRBV25-1
D: NA

DNA: TGTGCCAGCAGTTCGGGCAGGGTGGACACCGGGGAGCTGTTTTTT
CDR3: CASSSGRVDTGELFF
J: TRBJ2-2
size: NA
length: 15
V: TRBV11-2
D: NA

DNA: TGTGCCAGCAATCCGGGACAGGGTTACGAGCAGTACTTC
CDR3: CASNPGQGYEQYF
J: TRBJ2-7
size: NA
length: 13
V: TRBV6-6
D: TRBD1

DNA: TGTGCCAGCAGCCCCGTTGGACTAGCGGGGCAAGAGACCCAGTACTTC
CDR3: CASSPVGLAGQETQYF
J: TRBJ2-5
size: NA
length: 16
V: TRBV5-5
D: TRBD2

DNA: TGTGCCAGCAGCCAAGAGGCCAGGGGAAACGAGCAGTACTTC
CDR3: CASSQEARGNEQYF
J: TRBJ2-7
size: NA
length: 14
V: TRBV4-2
D: NA

DNA: TGTGCCAGCAGCCCGGGTAAGGAAAGCAATCAGCCCCAGCATTTT
CDR3: CASSPGKESNQPQHF
J: TRBJ1-5
size: NA
length: 15
V: TRBV9
D: NA

DNA: TGTGCCAGCAGCTTAGATCCGGAAGAGACCCAGTACTTC
CDR3: CASSLDPEETQYF
J: TRBJ2-5
size: NA
length: 13
V: TRBV11-3
D: NA

DNA: TGTGCCAGCAGCTTGACTAGCGGGTCCCAAGAGACCCAGTACTTC
CDR3: CASSLTSGSQETQYF
J: TRBJ2-5
size: NA
length: 15
V: TRBV7-2
D: TRBD2

DNA: TGTGCCAGCACCTCCGGCGGGTATGGCTACACCTTC
CDR3: CASTSGGYGYTF
J: TRBJ1-2
size: NA
length: 12
V: TRBV6-5
D: NA

DNA: TGTGCCAGCTCACCACCCAGTACAGGGGGCCATGAGCAGTTCTTC
CDR3: CASSPPSTGGHEQFF
J: TRBJ2-1
size: NA
length: 15
V: TRBV18
D: TRBD1

DNA: TGCGCCAGCAGCCGGGACATCTATAATTTCTTCGATGGCTACACCTTC
CDR3: CASSRDIYNFFDGYTF
J: TRBJ1-2
size: NA
length: 16
V: TRBV4-3
D: NA

DNA: TGTGCCAGCAGCTTGGGTCCCGGGGAATACAATGAGCAGTTCTTC
CDR3: CASSLGPGEYNEQFF
J: TRBJ2-1
size: NA
length: 15
V: TRBV7-2
D: NA

DNA: TGTGCCAGCCGGAAACGGGAGAACAATGAGCAGTTCTTC
CDR3: CASRKRENNEQFF
J: TRBJ2-1
size: NA
length: 13
V: TRBV6-1
D: NA

DNA: TGTGCCAGCAGCCCGAGCCCGACAGGGAAAGTCGTCGACGAGCAGTACTTC
CDR3: CASSPSPTGKVVDEQYF
J: TRBJ2-7
size: NA
length: 17
V: TRBV7-9
D: TRBD1

DNA: TGCGCCAGCAGCCAAGGGTGGCGGGACCTATTTCTCAATGAGCAGTTCTTC
CDR3: CASSQGWRDLFLNEQFF
J: TRBJ2-1
size: NA
length: 17
V: TRBV4-1
D: NA

DNA: TGCGCCAGCAGCCAGGCCCGGGGGGGCAGACTGAACACTGAAGCTTTCTTT
CDR3: CASSQARGGRLNTEAFF
J: TRBJ1-1
size: NA
length: 17
V: TRBV4-1
D: NA

DNA: TGTGCCAGCAGCTTAGTAGGAGGGGAAGAGACCCAGTACTTC
CDR3: CASSLVGGEETQYF
J: TRBJ2-5
size: NA
length: 14
V: TRBV11-2
D: NA

DNA: TGTGCCTGGATAAAATATGGGCGAATGGGAGCTTTCTTT
CDR3: CAWIKYGRMGAFF
J: TRBJ1-1
size: NA
length: 13
V: TRBV30
D: NA

DNA: TGTGCCAGCAGTCCCCTAGCGGGAGGGTGGGGGAACATTCAGTACTTC
CDR3: CASSPLAGGWGNIQYF
J: TRBJ2-4
size: once
length: 16
V: TRBV27
D: TRBD2

DNA: TGTGCCAGCAGCTTAGAAGGGGGTTCCTACAATGAGCAGTTCTTC
CDR3: CASSLEGGSYNEQFF
J: TRBJ2-1
size: few
length: 15
V: TRBV11-3
D: NA

DNA: TGTGCCAGCAGTTTCTCGAATCAGCCCCAGCATTTT
CDR3: CASSFSNQPQHF
J: TRBJ1-5
size: NA
length: 12
V: TRBV27
D: NA

DNA: TGTGCCAGCAGTTTAGGTCCGGGACTAGCGGGAGGCCGGCTAGATACGCAGTATTTT
CDR3: CASSLGPGLAGGRLDTQYF
J: TRBJ2-3
size: once
length: 19
V: TRBV27
D: TRBD2

DNA: TGTGCCAGCAGCCATCCAGGGGTGAGTGGCTACACCTTC
CDR3: CASSHPGVSGYTF
J: TRBJ1-2
size: NA
length: 13
V: TRBV5-6
D: NA

DNA: TGTGCCAGCATCCTGGGGGGTCAGAGAAAACTGTTTTTT
CDR3: CASILGGQRKLFF
J: TRBJ1-4
size: NA
length: 13
V: TRBV2
D: NA

DNA: TGTGCCAGCAGTTTATGGACTAGCGGGAGGGCCTACGAGCAGTACTTC
CDR3: CASSLWTSGRAYEQYF
J: TRBJ2-7
size: NA
length: 16
V: TRBV28
D: TRBD2

DNA: TGCGCCAGCAGCCCTACCCCGACTAGCGGTCTCAATGAGCAGTTCTTC
CDR3: CASSPTPTSGLNEQFF
J: TRBJ2-1
size: NA
length: 16
V: TRBV4-3
D: TRBD2

DNA: TGCAGCGTTGAGGCCAGGGTGAATGAGCAGTTCTTC
CDR3: CSVEARVNEQFF
J: TRBJ2-1
size: NA
length: 12
V: TRBV29-1
D: NA

DNA: TGTGCCGTCGTTTCGACGGGGGTCCTTTATGGCTACACCTTC
CDR3: CAVVSTGVLYGYTF
J: TRBJ1-2
size: NA
length: 14
V: TRBV6-1
D: NA

DNA: TGTGCCAGCACGGGAGGATCTCAGCCCCAGCATTTT
CDR3: CASTGGSQPQHF
J: TRBJ1-5
size: NA
length: 12
V: TRBV28
D: NA

DNA: TGTGCCAGCAGTTCCTCCGACAGGAACTCCTACGAGCAGTACTTC
CDR3: CASSSSDRNSYEQYF
J: TRBJ2-7
size: few
length: 15
V: TRBV28
D: NA

DNA: TGTGCCAGCAGCCGAGGGGACTACGCCAGGGAGCAGTTCTTC
CDR3: CASSRGDYAREQFF
J: TRBJ2-1
size: once
length: 14
V: TRBV7-2
D: TRBD2

DNA: TGTGCCAGCAGCTTGGTAGGCGGCTTAAACTATGGCTACACCTTC
CDR3: CASSLVGGLNYGYTF
J: TRBJ1-2
size: NA
length: 15
V: TRBV5-4
D: NA

DNA: TGTGCCAGCAGCTTCGAGCAGGGCCGGAGTGGCTACACCTTC
CDR3: CASSFEQGRSGYTF
J: TRBJ1-2
size: NA
length: 14
V: TRBV7-2
D: NA

DNA: TGCGCCAGCAGCCCCCTTATGAACACTGAAGCTTTCTTT
CDR3: CASSPLMNTEAFF
J: TRBJ1-1
size: NA
length: 13
V: TRBV4-1
D: NA

DNA: TGCGCCAGCAGCTTGGGCAGGGGGCAGTACTCGTTCTACGAGCAGTACTTC
CDR3: CASSLGRGQYSFYEQYF
J: TRBJ2-7
size: NA
length: 17
V: TRBV5-1
D: TRBD1

DNA: TGTGCCAGCAGCGACGGGGAGTGGCAGCCCCAGCATTTT
CDR3: CASSDGEWQPQHF
J: TRBJ1-5
size: NA
length: 13
V: TRBV6-1
D: NA

DNA: TGTGCCAGCAGCTTCGGAGGTGAGCAGTTCTTC
CDR3: CASSFGGEQFF
J: TRBJ2-1
size: NA
length: 11
V: TRBV5-6
D: NA

DNA: TGTGCCACCAGCGAACTGACCCCGGGAGCGGACGAGCAGTACTTC
CDR3: CATSELTPGADEQYF
J: TRBJ2-7
size: once
length: 15
V: TRBV15
D: NA

DNA: TGTGCCAGCAGCGTCGACAGGAGGCGATATGGCTACACCTTC
CDR3: CASSVDRRRYGYTF
J: TRBJ1-2
size: once
length: 14
V: TRBV5-4
D: NA

DNA: TGCGCCAGCAGCCCTTCCTGGACTAGCGGGAGTTCTGGGGAGCTGTTTTTT
CDR3: CASSPSWTSGSSGELFF
J: TRBJ2-2
size: NA
length: 17
V: TRBV4-1
D: TRBD2

DNA: TGTGCCAGCAGCTGGAGGGTGACGGCGGGAGGGCCTCGGGGCACCGGGGAGCTGTTTTTT
CDR3: CASSWRVTAGGPRGTGELFF
J: TRBJ2-2
size: NA
length: 20
V: TRBV7-8
D: TRBD2

DNA: TGTGCCAGTAGTTCCGCTAGCGGGAATGAGCAGTTCTTC
CDR3: CASSSASGNEQFF
J: TRBJ2-1
size: NA
length: 13
V: TRBV19
D: TRBD2

DNA: TGCGCCAGCAGCGTGGGACAGGGCAATCGCTACGAGCAGTACTTC
CDR3: CASSVGQGNRYEQYF
J: TRBJ2-7
size: NA
length: 15
V: TRBV5-1
D: TRBD1

DNA: TGCGCCAGCAGCTTGACGGGACTAGCGGGAGAGAATGAGCAGTTCTTC
CDR3: CASSLTGLAGENEQFF
J: TRBJ2-1
size: NA
length: 16
V: TRBV5-1
D: TRBD2

DNA: TGTGCCAGCAGGACGCCAGGGGTAGGGGGCAATCAGCCCCAGCATTTT
CDR3: CASRTPGVGGNQPQHF
J: TRBJ1-5
size: NA
length: 16
V: TRBV2
D: NA

DNA: TGTGCCAGCAGTCTACTGGGACAGTTTTTCCCAGCTAGCACAGATACGCAGTATTTT
CDR3: CASSLLGQFFPASTDTQYF
J: TRBJ2-3
size: NA
length: 19
V: TRBV5-6
D: TRBD1

DNA: TGTGCCAGCAGTTGGGGCAGGAGCTCCTACGAGCAGTACTTC
CDR3: CASSWGRSSYEQYF
J: TRBJ2-7
size: NA
length: 14
V: TRBV27
D: NA

DNA: TGTGCCAGCAGCTCTCTAGCGGCCGGGGACAATGAGCAGTTCTTC
CDR3: CASSSLAAGDNEQFF
J: TRBJ2-1
size: NA
length: 15
V: TRBV7-2
D: TRBD2

DNA: TGTGCCAGCAGTTACTCGGTCGGGGAGGGGCGCGAGCAGTACTTC
CDR3: CASSYSVGEGREQYF
J: TRBJ2-7
size: NA
length: 15
V: TRBV6-5
D: TRBD2